These 19 T cell receptor beta chains were sequenced from one sample in a study of blood T cell repertoires in COVID-19. TCRdb keeps only in-frame clones here, not all; method: immunoSEQ multiplex PCR. Among 150,000 to 200,000 clones, about 93% were seen once, and the ten largest hold around 4.6%. The sequenced material came from peripheral blood. These receptors were obtained from a woman aged 45-59 years with acute or convalescent COVID-19.

V and J are TRBV7-3 and TRBJ1-1, with 7 bases fitting TRBD1. The CDR3 runs 14 residues. Germline CDR1 reads SGHTA; CDR2 reads FQGTGA. The ends lost 5 bases at V and 2 bases at J; junction bases unmatched: 5. Here the CDR3 reads CASSLTGVNTEAFF. The CDR3 DNA reads TGTGCCAGCAGCCTCACAGGGGTCAACACTGAAGCTTTCTTT.

This clone has just a few counts. The rearrangement uses TRBV18 and TRBJ1-2; D uncertain. CDR1 is KGHSH and CDR2 is LQKENI in the germline V gene. V was cut by 2 bases and J by 6 bases, with 13 bases left in between. The length of the CDR3 is 14 residues. CDR3 loop: CASSPRAGVDGYTF. CDR3 DNA: TGTGCCAGCTCACCAAGGGCGGGAGTGGATGGCTACACCTTC.

A single count supports this clone. V is TRBV7-3 and J is TRBJ1-1, with no clear D. Germline assignment: CDR1 SGHTA and CDR2 FQGTGA. CDR3 length: 16 residues. V gave up 5 bases and J gave up 8 bases, with 24 bases separating them. The CDR3 coding sequence is TGTGCCAGCAGCCCGTCCCTCACCTGGCGTCTCGGGGAAGCTTTCTTT. Encoded protein: CASSPSLTWRLGEAFF.

The chain links TRBV19 to TRBJ1-2; TRBD1 is a possible D gene (5 bases). V was cut by 9 bases and J by 2 bases, with 25 bases left in between. The CDR3 runs 17 residues. Germline-derived CDR1 and CDR2 are LNHDA and SQIVND (reference sequence). The CDR3 loop reads CASRLRVGQAMNYGYTF. DNA of the CDR3: TGTGCCAGCCGGCTACGGGTGGGGCAGGCCATGAACTATGGCTACACCTTC.

This clone was seen once. The genes are TRBV6-5 and TRBJ1-1; D ambiguous. V lost 0 bases and J 6 bases, leaving 11 bases between the germline ends. Germline lookup yields CDR1 MNHEY and CDR2 SVGAGI. This CDR3 is built from 14 residues. The chain's CDR3 is CASSYSEGRAEAFF. CDR3 DNA: TGTGCCAGCAGTTACTCCGAGGGTAGGGCTGAAGCTTTCTTT.

Only a few counts were recorded for this clone. Other DNA sequences in this sample translate to the same CDR3. The rearrangement links TRBV7-2 to TRBJ2-7; perhaps TRBD1 as D (5 bases). Trimming shortened V by 2 bases and J by 1 base, and 9 bases separated the two germline ends. The CDR3 loop spans 14 amino acids. Per germline, CDR1 SGHTA and CDR2 FQGNSA. CDR3 amino acids: CASSLQGRSYEQYF. DNA for the CDR3: TGTGCCAGCAGCTTACAGGGAAGATCCTACGAGCAGTACTTC.

In this sample, this clone turned up a few times. The chain couples TRBV6-5 to TRBJ2-1; TRBD1 matches 8 bases. This CDR3 region has 15 residues. The V segment lost 6 bases and the J segment 2 bases; nucleotides outside the gene matches: 6. Germline V gene data show CDR1 as MNHEY and CDR2 as SVGAGI. CDR3 coding DNA: TGTGCCAGCAGCGGCGGACAGGGAACCTACAATGAGCAGTTCTTC. Translating gives CASSGGQGTYNEQFF.

The chain uses TRBV7-9 and TRBJ1-2; 8 bases match TRBD1. Germline loops: CDR1 SEHNR, CDR2 FQNEAQ (reference sequence). This CDR3 has 16 residues. V lost 1 base and J lost 0; bases outside the gene matches: 4. CDR3 nucleotide sequence: TGTGCCAGCAGCTTAGGGGGACAGGAGACTAACTATGGCTACACCTTC. Encoded protein: CASSLGGQETNYGYTF.

The gene calls are TRBV12-3 or TRBV12-4 and TRBJ1-1; D gene uncertain. Trimming took off 7 bases at V and 1 base at J, with 10 bases between the two ends. The CDR3 loop spans 13 amino acids. The CDR3 sequence: CASTWGANTEAFF. CDR3 nucleotides: TGTGCCAGCACCTGGGGAGCGAACACTGAAGCTTTCTTT.

This chain joins TRBV30 and TRBJ1-6; 10 positions match TRBD1. V was clipped by 1 base and J by 0 bases; unmatched bases: 12. CDR3 length: 20 residues. Germline V gene sequence: CDR1 GTSNPN, CDR2 SVGIG (reference sequence). The CDR3 DNA follows: TGTGCCTGGAGTGATTTGTTAACGGGACAGGGGAGCTCCTATAATTCACCCCTCCACTTT. The encoded protein is CAWSDLLTGQGSSYNSPLHF.

The chain combines TRBV30 with TRBJ1-3, with unresolved D. Per the germline V gene, CDR1 is GTSNPN and CDR2 is SVGIG (reference sequence). CDR3 length: 14 amino acids. V was pared by 4 bases and J by 0 bases, with 10 bases between. The CDR3 region has the DNA TGTGCCTGGATGAGGGTCTTCTCTGGAAACACCATATATTTT. Protein product: CAWMRVFSGNTIYF.

CDR3: CAWSLEGAPDQPQHF. The CDR3 coding sequence is TGTGCCTGGAGTTTAGAAGGGGCCCCCGATCAGCCCCAGCATTTT. This chain joins TRBV30 and TRBJ1-5; D may be TRBD1 (5 bases). This CDR3 region has 15 residues. Trimming stripped 2 bases from V and 5 bases from J, with 16 bases between. The germline CDR1 and CDR2 sequences are GTSNPN and SVGIG (reference sequence).

The chain joins TRBV5-4 to TRBJ2-3; weak D call: TRBD1 (6 bases). The germline V gene encodes CDR1 SGHNT and CDR2 YYREEE (reference sequence). V was clipped by 1 base and J by 2 bases, with 17 bases between them. The CDR3 is 17 residues long. This CDR3 is CASSLMAGAQITDTQYF. For the CDR3, the DNA is TGTGCCAGCAGCTTGATGGCAGGGGCCCAGATCACAGATACGCAGTATTTT.

The V and J genes are TRBV28 and TRBJ2-4; D gene ambiguous. V shed 5 bases and J shed 5 bases, with 13 bases lying between them. This CDR3 has 14 residues. Germline CDR1 and CDR2: MDHEN and SYDVKM. The CDR3 sequence: CASSDGLVENIQYF. Written as DNA, the CDR3 is TGTGCCAGCAGTGACGGGTTGGTCGAAAACATTCAGTACTTC.

This clone was recorded only once. V gene TRBV28 combines with J gene TRBJ2-5; 14 nucleotides align to TRBD2. CDR1 and CDR2 from the germline V gene are MDHEN and SYDVKM. After removal of 5 bases from V and 2 bases from J, the junction contained 4 bases not matched to a gene. The CDR3 length is 16 residues. The CDR3 coding sequence is TGTGCCAGCAGTCCGCGGACTAGCGGGGGGCAAGAGACCCAGTACTTC. Translating gives CASSPRTSGGQETQYF.

The J gene is TRBJ2-2, the V gene TRBV29-1; possibly TRBD1 for D (5 bases). V was cut by 3 bases and J by 6 bases, with 14 bases left in between. CDR1 is SQVTM and CDR2 is ANQGSEA in the germline V gene. The length of the CDR3 is 14 residues. In DNA, the CDR3 is TGCAGCGTTGAGAGGCAGGGATTATCCGGGGAGCTGTTTTTT. Encoded protein: CSVERQGLSGELFF.

The chain joins TRBV3-1 (or the pseudogene TRBV3-2) to TRBJ1-5; D uncertain. The germline gives CDR1 LGHDT, CDR2 YNNKEL (reference sequence). CDR3 length equals 15 residues. V dropped 5 bases and J dropped 4 bases, with 15 bases sitting between them. For the CDR3, the DNA is TGTGCCAGCAGCTACGGGAGGGCCTTGAATCAGCCCCAGCATTTT. It translates to CASSYGRALNQPQHF.

This rearrangement joins TRBV6-2 or TRBV6-3 to TRBJ2-4, with D unclear. Trimming removed 2 bases at V and 0 bases at J, with 14 bases between. Germline CDR1 is MNHEY and CDR2 is SVGEGT. The CDR3 loop spans 17 amino acids. The CDR3 DNA reads TGTGCCAGCAGTTACGCCACTCGAGGATTAGCCAAAAACATTCAGTACTTC. Translated: CASSYATRGLAKNIQYF.

This clone was detected a few times. This rearrangement joins TRBV10-3 to TRBJ2-7; weak D call: TRBD2 (6 bases). The germline V gene encodes CDR1 ENHRY and CDR2 SYGVKD. This CDR3 contains 14 residues. Between the trimmed V and J ends, which lost 3 bases and 5 bases, there was a span of 14 bases. The CDR3 protein is CAISDLAEGNEQYF. As DNA, the CDR3 is TGTGCCATCAGTGATTTAGCGGAGGGAAACGAGCAGTACTTC.